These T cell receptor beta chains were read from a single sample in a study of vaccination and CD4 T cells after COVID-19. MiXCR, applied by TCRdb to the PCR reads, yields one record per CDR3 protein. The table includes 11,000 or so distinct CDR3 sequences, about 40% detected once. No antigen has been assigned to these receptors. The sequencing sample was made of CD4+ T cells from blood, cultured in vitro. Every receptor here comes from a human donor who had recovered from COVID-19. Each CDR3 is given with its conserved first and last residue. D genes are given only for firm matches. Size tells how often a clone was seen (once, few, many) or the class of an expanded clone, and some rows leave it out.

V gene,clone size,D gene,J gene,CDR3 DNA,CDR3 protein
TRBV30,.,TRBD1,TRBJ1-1,TGTGCCTGGGAATCCCGGGACAGGAGCCCCGGGGCTTTCTTT,CAWESRDRSPGAFF
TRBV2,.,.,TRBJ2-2,TGTGCCAGCAGTGACCCGAACACCGGGGAGCTGTTTTTT,CASSDPNTGELFF
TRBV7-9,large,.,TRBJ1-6,TGTGCCAGCAGCTTAGTGGTACAGGATAGCCTCCACTTT,CASSLVVQDSLHF
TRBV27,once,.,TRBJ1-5,TGTGCCAGCAGAGACAGGTCAAATAGCAATCAGCCCCAGCATTTT,CASRDRSNSNQPQHF
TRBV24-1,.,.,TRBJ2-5,TGTGCCACCAGTTGTATGGCGGGGGCTATACAAGAGACCCAGTACTTC,CATSCMAGAIQETQYF
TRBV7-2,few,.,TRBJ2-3,TGTGCCAGCAGCTTATCCCGGGTAGATACGCAGTATTTT,CASSLSRVDTQYF
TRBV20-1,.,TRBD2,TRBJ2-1,TGCAGTGCTAGAGCTAGCGGGAGCTCCTACAATGAGCAGTTCTTC,CSARASGSSYNEQFF
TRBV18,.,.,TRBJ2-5,TGTGCCAGCTCCCCGAGGGCCTCCGGAGAGACCCAGTACTTC,CASSPRASGETQYF
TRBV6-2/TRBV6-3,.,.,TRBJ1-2,TGTGCCAGCAGTCCCAGAGGCGGCTACACCTTC,CASSPRGGYTF
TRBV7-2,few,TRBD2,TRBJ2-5,TGTGCCAGCAGTAGGGTAGCGGGGGCAGCAGAGACCCAGTACTTC,CASSRVAGAAETQYF
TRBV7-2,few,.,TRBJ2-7,TGTGCCAGCAGCTTAGATCCGGGTGTAGGCTACGAGCAGTACTTC,CASSLDPGVGYEQYF
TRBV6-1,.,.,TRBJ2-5,TGTGCCAGCAGCCGGGGGGCAGGGGTCGAGACCCAGTACTTC,CASSRGAGVETQYF
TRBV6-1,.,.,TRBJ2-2,TGTGCCAGCAGTCATACCGGTGGGCTACCTAACACCGGGGAGCTGTTTTTT,CASSHTGGLPNTGELFF
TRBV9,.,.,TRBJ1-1,TGTGCCAGCAGCGCTAATGTGGGTGTTGCTGAAGCTTTCTTT,CASSANVGVAEAFF
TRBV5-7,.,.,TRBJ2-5,TGTGCCATCCCGGAGGGGCGGGCGCAAGAGACCCAGTACTTC,CAIPEGRAQETQYF
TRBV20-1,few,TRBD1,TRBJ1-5,TGCAGTGCTAGACAGGGGGCAAGCAATCAGCCCCAGCATTTT,CSARQGASNQPQHF
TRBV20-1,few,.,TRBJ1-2,TGCAGGGCCGACAAGGGAGGGGATGGCTACACCTTC,CRADKGGDGYTF
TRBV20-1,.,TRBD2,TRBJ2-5,TGCAGTGCTGGTGGACTAGCGGGACAAGAGACCCAGTACTTC,CSAGGLAGQETQYF
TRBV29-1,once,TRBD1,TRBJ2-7,TGCAGCGCCAAAACAGGGGTCTACGAGCAGTACTTC,CSAKTGVYEQYF
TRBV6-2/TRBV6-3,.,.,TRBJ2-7,TGTGCCAGCAGTTACTGGAGTTCCTACGAGCAGTACTTC,CASSYWSSYEQYF
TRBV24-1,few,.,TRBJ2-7,TGTGCCACCAGTGATACAGGGTCCTACGAGCAGTACTTC,CATSDTGSYEQYF
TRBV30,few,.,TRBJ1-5,TGTGCCTGGAGTTCGCATAACAATCAGCCCCAGCATTTT,CAWSSHNNQPQHF
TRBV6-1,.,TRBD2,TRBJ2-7,TGTGCCACCTATCAGCGGGACCGCTACGAGCAGTACTTC,CATYQRDRYEQYF
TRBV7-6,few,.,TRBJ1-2,TGTGCCAGCAGCCCGCGACAGGCTAACTATGGCTACACCTTC,CASSPRQANYGYTF
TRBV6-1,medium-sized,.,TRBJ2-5,TGTGCCAGCAGTGAATGGAACTGGGGACAAGAGACCCAGTACTTC,CASSEWNWGQETQYF
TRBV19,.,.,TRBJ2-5,TGTGCCAGTAGTATAGATCTAGGGGGGACCCAGTACTTC,CASSIDLGGTQYF
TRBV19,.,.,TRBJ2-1,TGTGCCAGTACCCGCTTAGCTAACTCCTACAATGAGCAGTTCTTC,CASTRLANSYNEQFF
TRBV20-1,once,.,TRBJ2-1,TGCAGTACACCGATGGATTACAATGAGCAGTTCTTC,CSTPMDYNEQFF
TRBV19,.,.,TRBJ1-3,TGTGCCAGTAGTATACCGACAGGCCGCTCTGGAAACACCATATATTTT,CASSIPTGRSGNTIYF
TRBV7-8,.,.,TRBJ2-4,TGTGCCAGCAGCTTAGTTCGCGGGAATGAAAACATTCAGTACTTC,CASSLVRGNENIQYF
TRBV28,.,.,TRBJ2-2,TGTGCCAGCCGACCCCTGGGAACCGGGGAGCTGTTTTTT,CASRPLGTGELFF
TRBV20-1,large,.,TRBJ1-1,TGCAGTGCTGCCCCTCCGGGTGGGCCGAACACTGAAGCTTTCTTT,CSAAPPGGPNTEAFF
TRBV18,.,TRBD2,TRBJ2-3,TGTGCCAGCTCACCCCCCGGGGGGTTATATACGCAGTATTTT,CASSPPGGLYTQYF
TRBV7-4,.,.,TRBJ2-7,TGTGCCAGCAGCTCCCGCGTCGCTTCCAGGAGGGTACCCATCTACGAGCAGTACTTC,CASSSRVASRRVPIYEQYF
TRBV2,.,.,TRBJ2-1,TGTGCCAGCGGAGGGAGCTCCTACAATGAGCAGTTCTTC,CASGGSSYNEQFF
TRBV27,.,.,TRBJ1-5,TGTGCCAGCACCACAGGATGGAATCAGCCCCAGCATTTT,CASTTGWNQPQHF
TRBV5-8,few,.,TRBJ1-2,TGTGCCAGCAGCTTGGCCTGGGGGGGCGGCTATGGCTACACCTTC,CASSLAWGGGYGYTF
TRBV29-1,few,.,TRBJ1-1,TGCAGCGTTGCCACAGTGAACACTGAAGCTTTCTTT,CSVATVNTEAFF
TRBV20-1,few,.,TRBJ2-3,TGCAGTGCGACCGGAGCGCTCGTACCCGGGACGGGACGCACAGATACGCAGTATTTT,CSATGALVPGTGRTDTQYF
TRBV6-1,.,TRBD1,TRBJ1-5,TGTGCCAGCAGGAAGGGACAGGGGAATCAGCCCCAGCATTTT,CASRKGQGNQPQHF
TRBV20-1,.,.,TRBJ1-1,TGCAGTGCTAGTGAGAGTGGGATCGGGGGTAACACTGAAGCTTTCTTT,CSASESGIGGNTEAFF
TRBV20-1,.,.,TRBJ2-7,TGCAGTGCTAGACCGTATGGGATCTACGAGCAGTACTTC,CSARPYGIYEQYF
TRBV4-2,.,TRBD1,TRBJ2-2,TGTGCCAGCACCCGACAGGGGAACACCGGGGAGCTGTTTTTT,CASTRQGNTGELFF
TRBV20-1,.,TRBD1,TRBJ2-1,TGCAGTGCGCCGGGACAGGGGTTTGGTGAGCAGTTCTTC,CSAPGQGFGEQFF
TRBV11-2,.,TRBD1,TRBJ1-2,TGTGCCAGCAGCTTAACGAGGACAGGGGGCGACGGTGGCTACACCTTC,CASSLTRTGGDGGYTF
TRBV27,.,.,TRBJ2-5,TGTGCCAGCAGTACCCATCTTAGGGAGACCCAGTACTTC,CASSTHLRETQYF
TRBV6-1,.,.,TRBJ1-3,TGTGCCACTTACCCGACTCTGAGTTCTGGAAACACCATATATTTT,CATYPTLSSGNTIYF
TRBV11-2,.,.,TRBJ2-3,TGTGCCAGCAGCTTTCCAGGCAGCACAGATACGCAGTATTTT,CASSFPGSTDTQYF
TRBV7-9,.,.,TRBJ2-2,TGTGCCAGCAGCTCTAGTAGAGGCAGGGGTGACACCGGGGAGCTGTTTTTT,CASSSSRGRGDTGELFF